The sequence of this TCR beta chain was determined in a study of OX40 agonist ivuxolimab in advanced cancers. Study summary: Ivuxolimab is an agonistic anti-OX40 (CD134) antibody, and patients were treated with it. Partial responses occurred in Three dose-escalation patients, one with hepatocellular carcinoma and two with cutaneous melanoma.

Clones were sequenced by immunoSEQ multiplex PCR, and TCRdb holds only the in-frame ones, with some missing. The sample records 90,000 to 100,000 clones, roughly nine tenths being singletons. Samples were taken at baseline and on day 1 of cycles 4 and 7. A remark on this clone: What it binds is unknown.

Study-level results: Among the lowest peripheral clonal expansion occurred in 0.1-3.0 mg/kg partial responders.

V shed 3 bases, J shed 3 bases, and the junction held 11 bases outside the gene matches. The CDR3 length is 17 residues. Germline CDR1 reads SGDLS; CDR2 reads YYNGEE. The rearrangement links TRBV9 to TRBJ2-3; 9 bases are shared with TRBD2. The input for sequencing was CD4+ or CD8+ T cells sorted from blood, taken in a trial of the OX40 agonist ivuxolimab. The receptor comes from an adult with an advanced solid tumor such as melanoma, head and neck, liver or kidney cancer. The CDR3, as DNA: TGTGCCAGCAGCGCCCCAAGAGGCGGGAGGGCAACAGATACGCAGTATTTT. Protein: CASSAPRGGRATDTQYF.